This is a list of T cell receptor beta chains from one sample in a study of T cells in Graves' hyperthyroidism and ophthalmopathy. TCRdb reanalysed the multiplex PCR reads using MiXCR and keeps one entry per CDR3 protein. Counted here are over 400,000 distinct CDR3 sequences, about 20% occurring once; the ten biggest clones make up approximately 49%. Sequenced material: blood. The receptors shown here come from a woman in her 70s with Graves' ophthalmopathy. CDR3s leave out the opening cysteine and the closing phenylalanine or tryptophan. A D gene is named only where the DNA matches it firmly.

>.|TRBV19|TRBJ2-7
ASRMHRNSYEQY
>TRBD2|TRBV28|TRBJ2-7
ASREGLAGPIYEQY
>.|TRBV13|TRBJ2-1
ASSYPSINEQF
>.|TRBV19|TRBJ2-7
ASSPRDIYEQY
>TRBD1|TRBV28|TRBJ1-2
ASSLLPGQGSDGGYT
>.|TRBV3-1|TRBJ1-1
ASSRTDGIEGGAF
>.|TRBV20-1|TRBJ1-6
SARGRANSPLH
>TRBD1|TRBV20-1|TRBJ2-7
SAGQGTEQY
>TRBD1|TRBV27|TRBJ2-1
ASSSRIPGGQF
>.|TRBV6-1|TRBJ2-5
ASSDSLKQVAVRETQY
>TRBD2|TRBV6-2/TRBV6-3|TRBJ2-7
ASSYSRGSSGSTKEQY
>TRBD2|TRBV20-1|TRBJ2-5
SARGLAGGSETQY
>TRBD1|TRBV5-1|TRBJ1-2
ASSLTGQGERYGYT
>.|TRBV5-1|TRBJ1-1
ASSAGTEAF
>.|TRBV20-1|TRBJ1-1
SARVGDSGAF
>.|TRBV14|TRBJ1-2
ASSQVTGGNYGYT
>.|TRBV28|TRBJ2-1
ASSVTTDNEQF
>.|TRBV12-3/TRBV12-4|TRBJ1-1
ASSFGLGAAF
>TRBD1|TRBV29-1|TRBJ2-7
SVEGRQGSYEQY
>TRBD1|TRBV30|TRBJ1-2
AWSAKPGQGVHGYT
>.|TRBV7-2|TRBJ2-1
ASSLEVGNEQF
>TRBD2|TRBV25-1|TRBJ2-1
ASSEPDQSAGGGMNEQF
>TRBD1|TRBV7-2|TRBJ2-3
ASRQTGGDTQY
>.|TRBV15|TRBJ2-1
ATSTLASPDNEQF
>.|TRBV7-8|TRBJ2-6
ASSLSPQRLEAGANVLT